This TCR beta chain is from a study of tumor-infiltrating lymphocytes in localized non-small cell lung cancer. Study conclusions and caveats: Higher tumor T cell infiltration than in uninvolved lung was supported by TCRbeta sequencing.

Libraries were prepared by immunoSEQ multiplex PCR; TCRdb keeps only in-frame clonotypes and omits some of them. The sample carries 12,000 or so clones, about nine tenths recorded once. The CDR3 contains 15 residues. To note about this clone: What it binds is unknown.

The genes are TRBV21-1 and TRBJ2-1; TRBD1, the table's D call, lacks a check against the DNA. TRBV21-1 is assigned pseudogene status. Input material: lung tumor tissue. The clonotype originates from a human donor with non-small cell lung cancer. This chain's CDR3 is CASSKGAPLYNEQFF. The CDR3 DNA reads as TGTGCCAGCAGCAAAGGGGCGCCCCTCTACAATGAGCAGTTCTTC.